These 17 T cell receptor beta chains share one sample of origin, sequenced in a study of cytomegalovirus exposure and HLA in healthy donors. Primers for the PCR totalled 60 Vbeta and 13 Jbeta. Using immunoSEQ multiplex PCR, the repertoire was profiled, and TCRdb retains in-frame clones only, with some absent. The table lists more than 45,000 clones. Input material: PBMCs. These receptors came from a male donor in good health and CMV-seronegative.

V and J are TRBV19 and TRBJ2-7, with 7 positions matching TRBD1. CDR1 is LNHDA, CDR2 SQIVND, per germline (reference sequence). The trim removed 0 bases at V and 1 base at J, leaving 3 bases unmatched. CDR3 size: 15 residues. The DNA for the CDR3 is TGTGCCAGTAGTATAGACAGGGGGATTTCCTACGAGCAGTACTTC. Translated: CASSIDRGISYEQYF.

This chain uses TRBV6-5 with TRBJ1-6; perhaps TRBD1 as D (5 bases). This CDR3 region has 13 residues. The germline V gene encodes CDR1 MNHEY and CDR2 SVGAGI. Trimming left V 6 bases short and J 7 bases short, with 10 bases between. The CDR3 reads CASRTVTNSPLHF. In DNA, the CDR3 is TGTGCCAGCAGGACAGTCACGAATTCACCCCTCCACTTT.

The V gene is TRBV6-5, the J gene TRBJ1-2, with 8 bases matching TRBD1. Trimming removed 6 bases from V and 4 bases from J; junction bases left unmatched: 10. Germline V gene lookup returns CDR1 MNHEY and CDR2 SVGAGI. The CDR3 has 15 amino acids. The DNA of the CDR3 is TGTGCCAGCAGCGCAGGACAGGGAGGGACCTATGGCTACACCTTC. Translation: CASSAGQGGTYGYTF.

This chain uses TRBV7-2 with TRBJ1-3, with 7 bases aligning to TRBD1. The CDR3 runs to 15 residues. Germline values: CDR1 SGHTA, CDR2 FQGNSA. J lost 4 bases, V lost 3 bases, and 6 bases had no gene match. The CDR3 loop reads CASSFSQGSGNTIYF. In DNA, the CDR3 is TGTGCCAGCAGCTTCTCACAGGGGTCAGGAAACACCATATATTTT. The full variable domain, with the rest looked up from reference TRBV7-2 and TRBJ1-3, is GAGVSQSPSNKVTEKGKDVELRCDPISGHTALYWYRQSLGQGLEFLIYFQGNSAPDKSGLPSDRFSAERTGGSVSTLTIQRTQQEDSAVYLCASSFSQGSGNTIYFGEGSWLTVV.

The J gene is TRBJ1-2, the V gene TRBV6-5; D is ambiguous. V lost 2 bases, J lost 0 bases, and 4 bases lay in between. CDR3 size: 13 residues. In germline, CDR1 is MNHEY, CDR2 SVGAGI. DNA of the CDR3: TGTGCCAGCAGTTACGTAGCTAACTATGGCTACACCTTC. It codes for CASSYVANYGYTF.

This clone ranks as medium-sized in terms of frequency. The V and J genes are TRBV7-9 and TRBJ1-1; D gene unclear. CDR1 and CDR2 from the germline V gene are SEHNR and FQNEAQ (reference sequence). V was pared by 3 bases and J by 8 bases, with 10 bases between. This CDR3 is 12 amino acids long. The CDR3 DNA reads TGTGCCAGCAGCTTCGCTGCCAGGGAAGCTTTCTTT. Amino acid sequence: CASSFAAREAFF.

This clone counts as medium-sized by frequency. The V gene is TRBV25-1, the J gene TRBJ2-1, with 11 bases identical to TRBD1. The CDR3 consists of 16 residues. V gave up 3 bases and J gave up 4 bases; unmatched junction bases: 5. Germline V gives CDR1 MGHDK, CDR2 SYGVNS. CDR3 sequence reads: CASSDSGTGGYNEQFF. CDR3 in DNA: TGTGCCAGCAGTGATTCCGGGACAGGGGGTTACAATGAGCAGTTCTTC.

The gene calls are TRBV4-1 and TRBJ2-5; no firm D call. CDR1 is MGHRA and CDR2 is YSYEKL in the germline V gene. CDR3 length equals 17 residues. Deletions cut 2 bases from V and 5 bases from J, with 21 bases between. CDR3 in amino acids: CASSQLAPPQIQETQYF. Here the CDR3 DNA reads TGCGCCAGCAGCCAATTGGCCCCGCCCCAAATTCAGGAGACCCAGTACTTC.

The rearrangement links TRBV27 to TRBJ1-4; 10 bases map to TRBD1. The J segment lost 8 bases and the V segment lost 4 bases, leaving 7 bases of the junction unmatched. This CDR3 contains 15 residues. CDR1 MNHEY and CDR2 SMNVEV come from the germline V gene (reference sequence). The CDR3: CASSSRQGAREKLFF. The CDR3 DNA follows: TGTGCCAGCAGTTCGCGACAGGGGGCGCGGGAAAAACTGTTTTTT.

The chain is built from TRBV12-5 and TRBJ1-1, with D possibly TRBD1 on 6 matching bases. This CDR3 is built from 14 residues. From germline, CDR1 is LGHNT and CDR2 FRNRAP. V was pared by 7 bases and J by 6 bases, with 18 bases between. The CDR3 is CASAIRGLGAEAFF. In DNA, the CDR3 is TGTGCTAGTGCCATAAGGGGGTTAGGCGCTGAAGCTTTCTTT.

V is TRBV5-1 and J is TRBJ2-4, with 11 bases lining up with TRBD2. CDR1 is SGHRS and CDR2 is YFSETQ in the germline V gene. V lost 3 bases to trimming and J lost 1 base; unmatched junction nucleotides: 3. The CDR3 is 16 residues long. CDR3 nucleotides: TGCGCCAGCAGCTATAGCGGGGGGGAGGCCAAAAACATTCAGTACTTC. The encoded protein is CASSYSGGEAKNIQYF.

V and J are TRBV5-4 and TRBJ2-3; D may be TRBD2 (6 bases). The V and J ends lost 5 bases and 2 bases respectively, with 12 bases between them. Germline V gene data show CDR1 as SGHNT and CDR2 as YYREEE (reference sequence). The CDR3 contains 14 residues. For the CDR3, the DNA is TGTGCCAGCAGACAAAGCGGGCACACAGATACGCAGTATTTT. This sequence encodes CASRQSGHTDTQYF.

CDR3: CASSQDPGGYGYTF. The CDR3 coding sequence is TGTGCCAGCAGCCAAGATCCGGGAGGCTATGGCTACACCTTC. The chain combines TRBV4-2 with TRBJ1-2; D gene unclear. This CDR3 comprises 14 residues. V was pared by 0 bases and J by 4 bases, with 9 bases between. Germline lookup yields CDR1 LGHNA and CDR2 YNFKEQ.

The CDR3 reads CASSLGGAGSYTF. In DNA form, the CDR3 reads TGTGCCAGCAGTTTAGGGGGGGCAGGGAGCTACACCTTC. J is TRBJ1-2 and V is TRBV27, with D possibly matching TRBD1 (6 bases). V lost 2 bases and J lost 9, with 13 bases in between. Germline V CDR1 and CDR2: MNHEY, SMNVEV (reference sequence). The CDR3 covers 13 residues.

On this clone itself: The same CDR3 arises from other DNA sequences in this sample as well. This chain joins TRBV6-1 and TRBJ2-3; 9 bases match TRBD2. CDR1 and CDR2 from the germline V gene are MNHNS and SASEGT. The V segment lost 0 bases and the J segment 4 bases; nucleotides outside the gene matches: 2. This CDR3 is 15 amino acids long. CDR3 in amino acids: CASSEAAGGPDTQYF. The CDR3 DNA follows: TGTGCCAGCAGTGAAGCGGCGGGGGGGCCAGATACGCAGTATTTT.

The chain uses TRBV4-3 and TRBJ1-2; the match to TRBD1 covers 8 bases. Germline V lookup: CDR1 LGHNA, CDR2 YSLEER. Unmatched junction bases numbered 4, after V lost 0 bases and J lost 7 bases. This CDR3 has 14 amino acids. The CDR3 loop reads CASSQDQGASGYTF. DNA for the CDR3: TGCGCCAGCAGCCAAGATCAGGGGGCAAGTGGCTACACCTTC.

The chain combines TRBV20-1 with TRBJ2-5; maybe TRBD2 (5 bases). Germline V gene sequence: CDR1 DFQATT, CDR2 SNEGSKA (reference sequence). Deletions cut 7 bases from V and 7 bases from J, with 10 bases between. The CDR3 is 10 residues long. CDR3 protein: CSVRRGTQYF. In DNA, the CDR3 is TGCAGTGTTCGCCGGGGGACCCAGTACTTC.